The present T cell receptor beta chain was sequenced within a study of T cells in Graves' hyperthyroidism and ophthalmopathy. It was RNA transcripts that yielded the amplified TCR beta CDR3 regions. In the first-round RT-PCR of the TCR CDR3, the HTBI primer set was used. Via MiXCR, TCRdb re-called the multiplex PCR reads, giving one row per CDR3 protein. The sample includes about 420,000 distinct CDR3 sequences, about 15% seen only once; the top ten take roughly 15%. In its sample, this clonotype was seen a few times. Deletions cut 1 base from V and 9 bases from J, with 7 bases between. In germline, CDR1 is SGHTA, CDR2 FQGNSA. The CDR3 consists of 13 residues. The source of the PBMCs was less than 12 ml of fresh peripheral blood.

This chain connects TRBV7-2 to TRBJ1-6; the D gene is possibly TRBD1 (5 bases). The receptor's source is a young woman with Graves' hyperthyroidism. The sequencing sample was made of blood. CDR3 loop: CASSLDGGSPLHF. The CDR3 DNA is TGTGCCAGCAGCTTAGATGGGGGTTCACCCCTCCACTTT.